The subject of this entry is one T cell receptor (beta chain). The antigen is undetermined. The record originates from a study of T cells after yellow fever vaccination. On the study more broadly: Researchers used SMART-Seq v4 Ultra Low Input to prepare fractions that had low cell numbers. Study outcomes and limitations: Although the secondary response was weaker, it peaked faster, at day 5 versus 15. The appearance of a small share of clonotypes in both CD4 and CD8 compartments was observed.

The CDR3 has 14 amino acids. In making TCR cDNA, 5'RACE template switching added a universal primer site and UMIs to it. TCRdb recomputed calls from the 5' RACE reads with MiXCR, one row per CDR3 protein. The sample includes around 610,000 distinct CDR3 sequences, less than 15% of them seen just once. This chain joins TRBV21-1 and TRBJ2-3; the D segment call TRBD1 is taken from the table without a DNA check. TRBV21-1 is termed a pseudogene. This material consisted of PBMCs, taken on the day of the yellow fever booster vaccination. The TCR comes from a young man who received the YFV17D yellow fever vaccine. The CDR3 DNA is TGTGCCAGCAATCAGGGCAGGGGAACAGATACGCAGTATTTT. Amino acids: CASNQGRGTDTQYF.